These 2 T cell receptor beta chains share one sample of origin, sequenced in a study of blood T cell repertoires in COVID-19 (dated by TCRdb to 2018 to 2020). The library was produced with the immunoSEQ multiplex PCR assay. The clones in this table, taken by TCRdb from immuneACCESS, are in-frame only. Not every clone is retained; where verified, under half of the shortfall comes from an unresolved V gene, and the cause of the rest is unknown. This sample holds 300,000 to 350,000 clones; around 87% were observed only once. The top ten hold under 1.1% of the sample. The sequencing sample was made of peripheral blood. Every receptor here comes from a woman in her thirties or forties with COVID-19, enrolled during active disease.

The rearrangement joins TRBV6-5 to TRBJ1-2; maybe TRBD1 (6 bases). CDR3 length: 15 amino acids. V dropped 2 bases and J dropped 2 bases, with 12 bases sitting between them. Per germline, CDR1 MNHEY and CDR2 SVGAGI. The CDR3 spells CASSYGQISNYGYTF. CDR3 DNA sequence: TGTGCCAGCAGTTACGGACAGATCTCGAACTATGGCTACACCTTC.

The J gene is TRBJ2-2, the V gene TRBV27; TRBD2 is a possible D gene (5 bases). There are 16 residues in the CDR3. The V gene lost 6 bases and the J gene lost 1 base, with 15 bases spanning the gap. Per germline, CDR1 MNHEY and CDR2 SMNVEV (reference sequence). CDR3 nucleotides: TGTGCCAGCAGGCTCACCCCCGAGGGGAACACCGGGGAGCTGTTTTTT. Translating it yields CASRLTPEGNTGELFF.